These 18 T cell receptor beta chains share one sample of origin, sequenced in a study of T cells in Graves' hyperthyroidism and ophthalmopathy. Template material for amplifying TCR beta CDR3 regions consisted of RNA transcripts. A set of HTBI primers served as the primers for a first-round RT-PCR of the TCR CDR3. TCRdb re-analysed the multiplex PCR reads in MiXCR, keeping a single row per CDR3 protein. Of 300,000 or so distinct CDR3 sequences listed, 16% are singletons. Sequenced material: blood. These receptors were taken from a man aged 30 to 39 with Graves' hyperthyroidism.

This clonotype was found many times. V and J are TRBV7-2 and TRBJ1-1; a possible D gene is TRBD1 (5 bases). CDR1 is SGHTA and CDR2 is FQGNSA in the germline V gene. The CDR3 loop spans 13 amino acids. Trimming removed 3 bases from V and 5 bases from J, with 10 bases in between. CDR3 bases: TGTGCCAGCAGCTTGGGACGGCAGACTGAAGCTTTCTTT. It translates to CASSLGRQTEAFF.

This clonotype was counted many times. J is TRBJ2-3 and V is TRBV30; tentative D call: TRBD2 (6 bases). The germline CDR1 and CDR2 sequences are GTSNPN and SVGIG (reference sequence). The V end lost 8 bases, the J end lost 3 bases, and 21 bases lay between the germline ends. CDR3 size: 15 residues. The CDR3 DNA sequence: TGTGCCCTAAAGAATCGGGAGCTGGGAACAGATACGCAGTATTTT. Translating gives CALKNRELGTDTQYF.

The table lists this clonotype with many counts. This CDR3 reads CSAREGGNDEQFF. For the CDR3, the DNA is TGCAGTGCTAGAGAGGGAGGGAACGATGAGCAGTTCTTC. The J gene is TRBJ2-1, the V gene TRBV20-1; 7 bases are a match to TRBD2. From germline, CDR1 is DFQATT and CDR2 SNEGSKA (reference sequence). The trim removed 0 bases at V and 8 bases at J, leaving 4 bases unmatched. The CDR3 sequence is 13 residues long.

This clonotype has a handful of counts. CDR3 nucleotides: TGCAGTGCTAGAGATAGCGGGGAGAACACCGGGGAGCTGTTTTTT. It specifies CSARDSGENTGELFF. The chain couples TRBV20-1 to TRBJ2-2; 8 nucleotides align to TRBD2. The CDR3 length is 15 residues. CDR1 is DFQATT and CDR2 is SNEGSKA in the germline V gene (reference sequence). V lost 0 bases, J lost 1 base, and 1 base stayed unmatched.

The J gene is TRBJ1-2, the V gene TRBV25-1, with D possibly matching TRBD1 (5 bases). V dropped 0 bases and J dropped 8 bases, with 16 bases sitting between them. From germline, CDR1 is MGHDK and CDR2 SYGVNS. This CDR3 is built from 15 residues. The CDR3 nucleotides read TGTGCCAGCAGTGAATATTCATCAGGGTTGGGAGGCTACACCTTC. Protein: CASSEYSSGLGGYTF.

V usage is TRBV3-1 and J usage is TRBJ1-2; D gene ambiguous. With 8 bases removed from V and 6 bases from J, the gap between germline ends came to 13 bases. Germline CDR1 is LGHDT and CDR2 is YNNKEL (reference sequence). The CDR3 totals 12 residues. CDR3 sequence: CASGPGYNGYTF. Written as DNA, the CDR3 is TGTGCCAGCGGCCCGGGTTACAATGGCTACACCTTC.

A remark on this clonotype: This may come from a read error, since a much larger clone is one base off. The chain links TRBV2 to TRBJ2-6; the D gene could be TRBD1 or TRBD2 (5 bases each). The germline V gene encodes CDR1 SNHLY and CDR2 FYNNEI. The CDR3 loop spans 17 amino acids. CDR3 DNA: TGTGCCAGCATGTCGGGGCCAATTTTTTCTGGGGCCAACGTCCTGAGTTTC. Encoded protein: CASMSGPIFSGANVLSF.

This chain connects TRBV2 to TRBJ2-3; TRBD2 matches 10 bases. Germline V CDR1 and CDR2: SNHLY, FYNNEI. The J segment lost 2 bases and the V segment lost 1 base, leaving 9 bases of the junction unmatched. CDR3 length equals 18 residues. The CDR3 reads CASSEVGWSGRVTDTQYF. CDR3 in DNA: TGTGCCAGCAGTGAAGTTGGGTGGAGCGGGAGGGTCACAGATACGCAGTATTTT. Using reference TRBV2 and TRBJ2-3 for the parts outside the CDR3, the full variable domain is EPEVTQTPSHQVTQMGQEVILRCVPISNHLYFYWYRQILGQKVEFLVSFYNNEISEKSEIFDDQFSVERPDGSNFTLKIRSTKLEDSAMYFCASSEVGWSGRVTDTQYFGPGTRLTVL.

This clonotype was seen a few times. Just one base apart from a much larger clone, this may be a read error. CDR3 region: CASSVTSGRGDEPYF. The DNA for the CDR3 is TGCGCCAGCAGTGTGACTAGCGGACGGGGAGACGAGCCGTACTTC. The rearrangement uses TRBV5-1 and TRBJ2-7; 9 bases map to TRBD2. The germline V gene encodes CDR1 SGHRS and CDR2 YFSETQ. CDR3 length equals 15 residues. The full variable domain, rest sourced from reference TRBV5-1 and TRBJ2-7, is KAGVTQTPRYLIKTRGQQVTLSCSPISGHRSVSWYQQTPGQGLQFLFEYFSETQRNKGNFPGRFSGRQFSNSRSEMNVSTLELGDSALYLCASSVTSGRGDEPYFGPGTRLTVT.

This clonotype was observed many times. The gene calls are TRBV24-1 and TRBJ2-1; weak D call: TRBD1 (5 bases). V shed 4 bases and J shed 5 bases, with 14 bases lying between them. Germline V gene sequence: CDR1 KGHDR, CDR2 SFDVKD. The CDR3 sequence is 15 residues long. CDR3 DNA sequence: TGTGCCACCAGTGAGGTGGGGCGAGGCAACAATGAGCAGTTCTTC. As protein: CATSEVGRGNNEQFF.

In its sample, this clonotype was seen a few times. This chain uses TRBV2 with TRBJ1-2; 7 nucleotides align to TRBD1. This CDR3 region has 17 residues. Germline V lookup: CDR1 SNHLY, CDR2 FYNNEI. Trimming cost V 6 bases and J 4 bases; bases outside gene matches: 17. In nucleotides, the CDR3 is TGTGCCAGCAGCCCAAAGCCCCGGGGACAGACACCCTATGGCTACACCTTC. Its protein is CASSPKPRGQTPYGYTF. Complete variable domain (other parts from reference TRBV2 and TRBJ1-2): EPEVTQTPSHQVTQMGQEVILRCVPISNHLYFYWYRQILGQKVEFLVSFYNNEISEKSEIFDDQFSVERPDGSNFTLKIRSTKLEDSAMYFCASSPKPRGQTPYGYTFGSGTRLTVV.

This chain joins TRBV7-9 and TRBJ2-1; the match to TRBD1 covers 8 bases. CDR1 SEHNR and CDR2 FQNEAQ come from the germline V gene (reference sequence). This CDR3 has 12 residues. V dropped 5 bases and J dropped 9; count of bases not matched to a gene: 3. The chain's CDR3 is CASSPTGGEQFF. Here the CDR3 DNA reads TGTGCCAGCAGCCCAACAGGGGGTGAGCAGTTCTTC. The entire variable domain, with the rest obtained from reference TRBV7-9 and TRBJ2-1, is as follows: DTGVSQNPRHKITKRGQNVTFRCDPISEHNRLYWYRQTLGQGPEFLTYFQNEAQLEKSRLLSDRFSAERPKGSFSTLEIQRTEQGDSAMYLCASSPTGGEQFFGPGTRLTVL.

The CDR3 DNA is TGTGCCAGCAGTTTTAGAGCGGGAGGGCCTTCCACCGGGGAGCTGTTTTTT. This gives the protein CASSFRAGGPSTGELFF. The V and J genes are TRBV7-3 and TRBJ2-2; 10 nucleotides line up with TRBD2. Per germline, CDR1 SGHTA and CDR2 FQGTGA. After removal of 6 bases from V and 4 bases from J, the junction contained 11 bases not matched to a gene. The CDR3 contains 17 residues.

This clonotype has a count of ten or more. The chain joins TRBV28 to TRBJ2-7; D possibly uses TRBD1 or TRBD2 (5 bases each). Trimming stripped 9 bases from V and 5 bases from J, with 20 bases between. CDR1 MDHEN and CDR2 SYDVKM come from the germline V gene. This CDR3 spans 14 amino acids. CDR3 DNA: TGTGCCAGTGGCTCCTACGGGGCCCGGGACGAGCAGTACTTC. Its protein product is CASGSYGARDEQYF.

The chain combines TRBV11-2 with TRBJ1-2; unclear D gene. Trimming pared 0 bases from V and 8 bases from J, leaving 19 bases between. There are 16 residues in the CDR3. In germline, CDR1 is SGHAT, CDR2 FQNNGV. This CDR3 is CASSLDSMVPQVGYTF. In nucleotides, the CDR3 is TGTGCCAGCAGCTTAGATTCAATGGTCCCCCAGGTCGGCTACACCTTC.

This clonotype appeared many times. This sequence joins TRBV2 and TRBJ1-5; no firm D call. V was clipped by 4 bases and J by 5 bases, with 6 bases between them. CDR1 SNHLY and CDR2 FYNNEI come from the germline V gene. The CDR3 runs 12 residues. CDR3 sequence reads: CASSAQDQPQHF. CDR3 nucleotide sequence: TGTGCCAGCAGTGCCCAGGATCAGCCCCAGCATTTT.

The chain uses TRBV7-9 and TRBJ2-1; D gene ambiguous. The CDR3 length is 13 residues. V lost 1 base and J lost 7, with 8 bases in between. CDR1 SEHNR and CDR2 FQNEAQ come from the germline V gene (reference sequence). The CDR3 sequence: CASSLEIQNEQFF. The DNA for the CDR3 is TGTGCCAGCAGCTTAGAGATCCAGAATGAGCAGTTCTTC.

This clonotype occurred many times. The V gene is TRBV18, the J gene TRBJ2-5; TRBD2 matches 11 bases. Germline CDR1 KGHSH, CDR2 LQKENI. After removal of 4 bases from V and 3 bases from J, the junction contained 7 bases not matched to a gene. This CDR3 region has 16 residues. CDR3 in DNA: TGTGCCAGCTCACTCACTAGCGGGAGCATCGAAGAGACCCAGTACTTC. This encodes CASSLTSGSIEETQYF. The full variable domain, with the rest looked up from reference TRBV18 and TRBJ2-5, is NAGVMQNPRHLVRRRGQEARLRCSPMKGHSHVYWYRQLPEEGLKFMVYLQKENIIDESGMPKERFSAEFPKEGPSILRIQQVVRGDSAAYFCASSLTSGSIEETQYFGPGTRLLVL.